This record concerns one T cell receptor (beta chain) sequence. What it binds is unknown. TCRdb keeps only in-frame clones here, not all; method: immunoSEQ multiplex PCR. Counted here are roughly 15,000 clones, around 78% occurring once; the ten biggest clones make up 10%. These data come from a study of T cell repertoires in ileal Crohn's disease. About the research overall: Thiopurines (around ten) or anti-TNF agents (around 17) were given postoperatively to about half. Study results and caveats: High-frequency clones were more common in sorted CD8 than CD4 cells. Compared with non-smokers, active smokers at surgery showed more clonal expansions. Clonality above 26.8% at surgery always came with endoscopic recurrence.

V shed 8 bases and J shed 0 bases, with 14 bases lying between them. The germline CDR1 and CDR2 sequences are SNHLY and FYNNEI. The CDR3 totals 14 residues. The chain couples TRBV2 to TRBJ2-7, with a possible D match to TRBD1 (7 bases). Sequencing was carried out using ileal tissue. The TCR comes from an adult with Crohn's disease. CDR3 in DNA: TGTGCCAGCCCGCCAGGGGGGAGCTCCTACGAGCAGTACTTC. As protein: CASPPGGSSYEQYF.